This T cell receptor beta chain was sequenced during a study of CD8 T cells in Susac syndrome. It was with random hexamers that about 0.45 to 1 ug RNA was reverse transcribed. Across 54 Vbeta and 13 Jbeta, TCR beta CDR3 was amplified with immunoSEQ multiplex PCR. TCRdb ran MiXCR on the immunoSEQ multiplex PCR reads and lists one entry per CDR3 protein. The sample has 100,000 to 150,000 distinct CDR3 sequences; 93% are singletons. CD8+ and CD4+ blood T cells underwent TCR beta sequencing. What was sequenced was CD4+ T cells from PBMCs. The receptor's source is a human donor with multiple sclerosis.

CDR3 loop: CAWSPGLAGDSQFF. The CDR3 DNA sequence: TGTGCCTGGAGTCCGGGACTAGCGGGGGACTCACAGTTCTTC. V gene TRBV30 combines with J gene TRBJ2-1, with TRBD2 identical over 14 bases. Trimming took 2 bases from V and 13 from J; bases not matched to a gene: 7. The CDR3 sequence is 14 residues long. CDR1 is GTSNPN, CDR2 SVGIG, per germline (reference sequence). Combining the CDR3 with reference TRBV30 and TRBJ2-1 gives the whole variable domain SQTIHQWPATLVQPVGSPLSLECTVEGTSNPNLYWYRQAAGRGLQLLFYSVGIGQISSEVPQNLSASRPQDRQFILSSKKLLLSDSGFYLCAWSPGLAGDSQFFGPGTRLTVL.